This T cell receptor (beta chain) was documented in a study of OX40 agonist ivuxolimab in advanced cancers. About the study: Checkpoint inhibitors had been given previously to 40% of patients. The study reported partial responses in three patients: one hepatocellular carcinoma, two cutaneous melanoma.

Assay used: immunoSEQ multiplex PCR; TCRdb lists only in-frame clones, some missing. The data show 80,000 to 100,000 clones, roughly 93% seen once. The CDR3 length is 14 residues. V was shortened by 6 bases and J by 2 bases, with 11 bases between the two germline ends. Germline lookup yields CDR1 MNHEY and CDR2 SVGAGI. The chain joins TRBV6-5 to TRBJ1-5, with D maybe TRBD1 (5 bases). This TCR was recovered from an adult with an advanced solid tumor such as melanoma, head and neck, liver or kidney cancer. Sequences were derived from CD4+ or CD8+ T cells sorted from blood, sampled in a trial of the OX40 agonist ivuxolimab. The CDR3 bases are TGTGCCAGCAGAGGGGTTGGGGGCAATCAGCCCCAGCATTTT. Translation: CASRGVGGNQPQHF.